A selection of T cell receptor beta chains follows, all from one sample in a study of blood T cells in healthy people across ages. TCRdb reprocessed the 5' RACE reads via MiXCR and lists one record per CDR3 protein. Of some 930,000 distinct CDR3 sequences detected, around 29% appear once; the ten largest clones hold about a tenth. A further study also used this sample, focusing on T cells of mothers and their children.

The specimen sequenced was blood. These receptors originate from a woman between 40 and 55 years old in good health. Both conserved end residues are trimmed from each CDR3.

CDR3	V	J
ASSLVTGRATQY	TRBV11-2	TRBJ2-3
ASSEHLQGREQY	TRBV25-1	TRBJ2-7
ASSLTHNEQF	TRBV7-2	TRBJ2-1
ASSYSGGVDNEQF	TRBV3-1	TRBJ2-1
ASSQGPPPTYNEQY	TRBV7-2	TRBJ2-7
ASSLDPHRSTDTQY	TRBV11-2	TRBJ2-3
ASSPQEQGFHEQF	TRBV25-1	TRBJ2-1
ASSLDPGIYNEQF	TRBV7-2	TRBJ2-1
ASSLVSGGGEQY	TRBV7-9	NA
ACSRRGTTDTQY	TRBV7-2	TRBJ2-3
ASSDGTSHNEQF	TRBV6-4	TRBJ2-1
ASTDGGSTDTQY	TRBV6-2/TRBV6-3	TRBJ2-3
ASRPGGGNEQY	TRBV12-3/TRBV12-4	TRBJ2-7
ASSRLGQGMGGYT	TRBV7-2	TRBJ1-2
ASSSGGTTTYEQY	TRBV19	TRBJ2-7